This T cell receptor beta chain comes out of a study of vaccination effects on CD4 cells after COVID-19. Here immunoSEQ multiplex PCR was the method, and the copy in TCRdb shows in-frame clones only, minus some. The data hold 45,000 or so clones, with just over 70% observed a single time. The CDR3 covers 17 residues. With 3 bases clipped from V and 0 bases from J, the junction kept 5 bases outside the gene matches. The V gene's germline CDR1 is KGHDR and CDR2 SFDVKD. Details on this clone: Its cognate antigen is unknown.

Once cultured for 10 days, the cells underwent separation to obtain CD4+ T cells. It was two doses of either the BNT162b2 or mRNA-1273 vaccine that participants received. This sequence was found in a human donor who received a COVID-19 vaccine. Sequenced material: CD4+ T cells from PBMCs cultured without peptide, taken after COVID-19 vaccination. This sequence joins TRBV24-1 and TRBJ2-4; 9 nucleotides line up with TRBD2. The CDR3 DNA sequence: TGTGCCACCAGTGATGCGGGAGGGTCACTAGCCAAAAACATTCAGTACTTC. Translating gives CATSDAGGSLAKNIQYF.